Described below is a single T cell receptor (beta chain) sequence and its context. Ten or more counts support this clonotype. The target of this receptor is not known. One base away there is no much larger clone; base qualities are not given. V is clipped by 0 bases and J by 3 bases, and the sequence between their germline boundaries is 30 bases long. The germline V gene specifies LGHNA as CDR1 and YNFKEQ as CDR2. Spanning cysteine to phenylalanine, the CDR3 consists of 21 amino acids. Only CDR3 DNA is held: 63 bases, read in frame from base 1. The treatment or condition label of this sample denotes: allogeneic hematopoietic cell transplantation with graft depleted of TCRalphabeta T cells and CD19 B cells. The transplant recipients were children given TCRalphabeta/CD19-depleted allogeneic hematopoietic cell grafts. The library was made by PCR. The run used an Illumina HiSeq 2500. TCR libraries were prepared with molecular barcoding, using unique molecular identifiers to normalize TCRbeta repertoire quantification. TCRdb ran its own pipeline on the public reads, namely fastp trimming at Q25 and MiXCR clone calling, and kept in-frame beta chains. Duplicate CDR3 protein sequences are folded into a single record with the most common DNA and genes. In this sample the table shows fewer than 350,000 distinct CDR3 sequences, over 9.5% of which occur a single time. The ten biggest clones cover over 6% of the sample.

The data derive from a study of T-cell reconstitution after alpha-beta-depleted transplantation in children (dated by TCRdb to 2016 to 2017). About the full investigation: T-cell immune reconstitution after TCRalphabeta/CD19-depleted allogeneic hematopoietic cell transplantation in children was quantitatively tracked in the study by means of TCR repertoire profiling.

Results and caveats for the whole study, not just this receptor: Apparently early alphabetaT-cell count recovery about two months after transplant reportedly relied on only several hundred rapidly expanded clones derived from non-depleted graft cells. Hyperexpanded clone frequencies declined over subsequent months; after one year, T-cell counts and TCRbeta diversity were mostly attributed to newly produced T cells. In some patients, the high TCRbeta diversity seen at day 60 was put down to recipient T cells and intrathymic progenitors that had survived conditioning.

This receptor chain uses TRBV4-2 and TRBJ2-7, with the D segment possibly TRBD1 or TRBD2, each aligning over 6 bases. Material: PBMCs, obtained before TCRalphabeta/CD19-depleted stem cell transplant. The sequence came from a boy under two years old with acute myeloid leukemia, due to receive a stem cell transplant. Read as DNA, the sequence is TGTGCCAGCAGCCAAGACTTCTTGGTATCGGGACAAGTCAAGGAGGGCTACGAGCAGTACTTC. It translates as CASSQDFLVSGQVKEGYEQYF.